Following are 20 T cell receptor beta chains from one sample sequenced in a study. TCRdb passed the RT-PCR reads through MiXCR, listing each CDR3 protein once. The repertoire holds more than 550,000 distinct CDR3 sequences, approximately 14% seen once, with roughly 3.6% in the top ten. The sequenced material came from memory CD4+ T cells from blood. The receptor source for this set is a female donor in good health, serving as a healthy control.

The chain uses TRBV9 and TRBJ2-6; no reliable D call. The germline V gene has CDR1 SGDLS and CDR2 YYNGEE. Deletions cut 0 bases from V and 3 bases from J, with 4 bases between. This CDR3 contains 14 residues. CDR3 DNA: TGTGCCAGCAGCGTAGTAGATGGGGCCAACGTCCTGACTTTC. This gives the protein CASSVVDGANVLTF.

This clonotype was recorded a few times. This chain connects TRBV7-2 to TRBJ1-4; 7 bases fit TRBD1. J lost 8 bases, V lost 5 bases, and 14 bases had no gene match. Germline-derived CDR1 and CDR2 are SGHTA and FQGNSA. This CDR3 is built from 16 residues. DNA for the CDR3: TGTGCCAGCAGCCCACCCTTACAGGGGCGGGGGGAAAAACTGTTTTTT. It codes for CASSPPLQGRGEKLFF.

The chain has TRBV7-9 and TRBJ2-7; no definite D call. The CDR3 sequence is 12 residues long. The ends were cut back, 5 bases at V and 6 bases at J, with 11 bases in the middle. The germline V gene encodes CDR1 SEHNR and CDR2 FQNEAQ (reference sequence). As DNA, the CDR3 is TGTGCCAGCAGCCCCCAGTCAATCGAGCAGTACTTC. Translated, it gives CASSPQSIEQYF.

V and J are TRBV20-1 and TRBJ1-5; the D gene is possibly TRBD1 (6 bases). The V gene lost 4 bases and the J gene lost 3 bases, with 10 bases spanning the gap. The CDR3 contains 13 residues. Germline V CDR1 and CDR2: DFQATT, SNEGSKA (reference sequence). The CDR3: CSANQGLNQPQHF. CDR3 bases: TGCAGTGCTAATCAGGGGCTCAATCAGCCCCAGCATTTT.

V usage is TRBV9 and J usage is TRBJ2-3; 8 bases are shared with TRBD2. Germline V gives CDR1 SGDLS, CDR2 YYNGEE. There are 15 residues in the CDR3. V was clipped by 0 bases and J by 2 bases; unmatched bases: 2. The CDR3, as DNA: TGTGCCAGCAGCGTAGTTAGCGGGGTCACAGATACGCAGTATTTT. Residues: CASSVVSGVTDTQYF.

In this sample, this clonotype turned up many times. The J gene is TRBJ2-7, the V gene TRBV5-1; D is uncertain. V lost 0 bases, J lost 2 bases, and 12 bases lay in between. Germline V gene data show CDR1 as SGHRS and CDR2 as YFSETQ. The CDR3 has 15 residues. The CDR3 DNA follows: TGCGCCAGCAGCTTGGGAGGTTCCCAGGCCTACGAGCAGTACTTC. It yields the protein CASSLGGSQAYEQYF.

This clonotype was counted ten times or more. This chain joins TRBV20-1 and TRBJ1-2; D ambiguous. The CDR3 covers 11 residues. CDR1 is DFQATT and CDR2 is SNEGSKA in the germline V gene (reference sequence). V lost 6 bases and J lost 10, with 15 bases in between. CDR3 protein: CSAVDWPLYTF. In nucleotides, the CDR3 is TGCAGTGCCGTTGATTGGCCCCTCTACACCTTC.

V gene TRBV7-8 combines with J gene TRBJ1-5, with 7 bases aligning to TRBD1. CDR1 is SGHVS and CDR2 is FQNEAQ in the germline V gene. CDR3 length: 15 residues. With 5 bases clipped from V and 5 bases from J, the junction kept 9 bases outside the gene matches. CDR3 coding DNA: TGTGCCAGCAGCCCCCTGACAGGGAGCGATCAGCCCCAGCATTTT. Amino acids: CASSPLTGSDQPQHF.

CDR3 amino acids: CASSLAGGRGTQYF. CDR3 in DNA: TGTGCCAGCAGTTTAGCGGGAGGGCGAGGGACCCAGTACTTC. The chain joins TRBV28 to TRBJ2-5, with 9 bases aligning to TRBD2. The CDR3 runs to 14 residues. CDR1 is MDHEN, CDR2 SYDVKM, per germline. V lost 2 bases and J lost 7; bases outside the gene matches: 5.

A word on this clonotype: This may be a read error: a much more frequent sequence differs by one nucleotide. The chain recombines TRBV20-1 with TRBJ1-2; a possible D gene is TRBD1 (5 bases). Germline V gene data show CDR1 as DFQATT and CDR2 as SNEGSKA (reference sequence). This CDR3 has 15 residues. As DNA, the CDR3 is TGCAGTGCTCCCCCTAATGGGGCAGCTAACTATGGCTACTCCTTC. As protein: CSAPPNGAANYGYSF.

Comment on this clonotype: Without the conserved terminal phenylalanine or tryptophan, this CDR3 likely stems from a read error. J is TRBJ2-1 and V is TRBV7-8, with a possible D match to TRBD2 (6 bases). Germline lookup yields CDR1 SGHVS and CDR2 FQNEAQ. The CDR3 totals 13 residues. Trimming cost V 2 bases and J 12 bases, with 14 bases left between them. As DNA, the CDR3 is TGTGCCAGCAGCTTATTGACGGGAGTCGTGCAGTTCCTC. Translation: CASSLLTGVVQFL.

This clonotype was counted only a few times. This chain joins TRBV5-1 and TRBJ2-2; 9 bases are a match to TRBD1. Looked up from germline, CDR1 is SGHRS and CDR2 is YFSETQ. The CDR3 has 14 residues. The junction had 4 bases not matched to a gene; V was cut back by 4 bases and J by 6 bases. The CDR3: CASSQQGASGELFF. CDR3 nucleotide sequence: TGCGCCAGCAGCCAACAGGGGGCATCCGGGGAGCTGTTTTTT.

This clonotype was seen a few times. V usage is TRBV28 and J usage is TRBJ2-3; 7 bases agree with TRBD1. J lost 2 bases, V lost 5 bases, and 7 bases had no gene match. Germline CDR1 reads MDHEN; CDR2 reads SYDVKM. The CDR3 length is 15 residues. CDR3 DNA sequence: TGTGCCAGCAGTACAACAGGGGAAAACACAGATACGCAGTATTTT. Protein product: CASSTTGENTDTQYF.

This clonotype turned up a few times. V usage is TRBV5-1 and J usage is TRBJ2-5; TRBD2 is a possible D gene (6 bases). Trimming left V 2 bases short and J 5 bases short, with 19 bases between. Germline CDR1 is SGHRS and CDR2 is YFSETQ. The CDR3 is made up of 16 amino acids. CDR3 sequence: CASSLSRGSGGETQYF. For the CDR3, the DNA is TGCGCCAGCAGCTTATCCCGGGGGAGCGGCGGGGAGACCCAGTACTTC.

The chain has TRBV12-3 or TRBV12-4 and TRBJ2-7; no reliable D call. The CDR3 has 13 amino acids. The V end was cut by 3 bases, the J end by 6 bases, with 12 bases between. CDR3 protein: CASSFGPGLEQYF. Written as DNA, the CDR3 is TGTGCCAGCAGTTTCGGGCCCGGGCTCGAGCAGTACTTC.

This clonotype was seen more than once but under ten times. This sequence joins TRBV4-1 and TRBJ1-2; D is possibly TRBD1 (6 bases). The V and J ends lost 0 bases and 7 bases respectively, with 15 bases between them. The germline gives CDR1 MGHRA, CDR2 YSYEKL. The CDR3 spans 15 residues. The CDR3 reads CASSQDPTGFTGYTF. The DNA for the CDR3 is TGCGCCAGCAGCCAAGATCCTACAGGGTTTACTGGCTACACCTTC.

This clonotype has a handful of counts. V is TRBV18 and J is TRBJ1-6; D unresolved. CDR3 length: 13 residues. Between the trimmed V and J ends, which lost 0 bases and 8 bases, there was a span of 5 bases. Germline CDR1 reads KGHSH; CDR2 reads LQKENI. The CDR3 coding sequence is TGTGCCAGCTCACCACCGTTTGATTCACCCCTCCACTTT. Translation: CASSPPFDSPLHF.

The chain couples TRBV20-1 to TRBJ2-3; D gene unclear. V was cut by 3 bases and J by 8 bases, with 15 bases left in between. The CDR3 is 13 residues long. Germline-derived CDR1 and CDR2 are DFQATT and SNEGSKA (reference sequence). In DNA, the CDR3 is TGCAGTGCTAGTGACGGCCTCTGGGGTACGCAGTATTTT. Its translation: CSASDGLWGTQYF.

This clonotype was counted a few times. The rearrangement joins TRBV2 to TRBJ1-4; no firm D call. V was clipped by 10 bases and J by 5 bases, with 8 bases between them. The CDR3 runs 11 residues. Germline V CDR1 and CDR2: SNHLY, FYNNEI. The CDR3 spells CANLNNEKLFF. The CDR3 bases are TGTGCCAACCTAAACAATGAAAAACTGTTTTTT. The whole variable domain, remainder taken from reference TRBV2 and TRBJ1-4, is EPEVTQTPSHQVTQMGQEVILRCVPISNHLYFYWYRQILGQKVEFLVSFYNNEISEKSEIFDDQFSVERPDGSNFTLKIRSTKLEDSAMYFCANLNNEKLFFGSGTQLSVL.

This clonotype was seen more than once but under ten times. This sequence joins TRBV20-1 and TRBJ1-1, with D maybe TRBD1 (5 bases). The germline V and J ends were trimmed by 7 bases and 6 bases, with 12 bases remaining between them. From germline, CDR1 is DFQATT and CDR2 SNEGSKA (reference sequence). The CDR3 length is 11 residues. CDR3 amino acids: CSVGGRAEAFF. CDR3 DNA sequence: TGCAGTGTGGGGGGAAGGGCTGAAGCTTTCTTT.